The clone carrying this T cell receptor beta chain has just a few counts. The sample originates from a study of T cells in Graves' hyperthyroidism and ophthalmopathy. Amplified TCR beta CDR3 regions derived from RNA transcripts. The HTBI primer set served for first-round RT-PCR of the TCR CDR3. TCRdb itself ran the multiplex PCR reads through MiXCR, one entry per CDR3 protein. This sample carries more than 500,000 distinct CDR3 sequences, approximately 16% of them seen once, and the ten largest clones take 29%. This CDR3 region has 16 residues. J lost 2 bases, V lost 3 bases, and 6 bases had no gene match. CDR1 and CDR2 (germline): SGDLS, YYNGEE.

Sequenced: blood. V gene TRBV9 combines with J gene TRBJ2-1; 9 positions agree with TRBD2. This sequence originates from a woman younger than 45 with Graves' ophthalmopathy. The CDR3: CASSALAGETYNEQFF. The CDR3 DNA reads TGTGCCAGCAGCGCCTTAGCGGGAGAGACCTACAATGAGCAGTTCTTC.